One sample yielded the 7 T cell receptor beta chains listed below, sequenced in a study of T cell responses to AZD1222 COVID-19 vaccine. Only in-frame clones appear in the TCRdb table, and some are missing; sequencing was by immunoSEQ multiplex PCR. The sample includes under 150,000 clones, approximately 82% of them seen just once. The material was peripheral blood, obtained 28 days after the second AZD1222 dose. The receptors come from an adult who received the AZD1222 COVID-19 vaccine.

This rearrangement joins TRBV28 to TRBJ1-6, with a possible D match to TRBD1 (6 bases). The CDR3 extends over 16 amino acids. Germline V gene lookup returns CDR1 MDHEN and CDR2 SYDVKM. The germline V and J ends were trimmed by 5 bases and 1 base, with 12 bases remaining between them. This CDR3 reads CASSQSRGSYNSPLHF. CDR3 coding DNA: TGTGCCAGCAGTCAATCTAGGGGGTCCTATAATTCACCCCTCCACTTT.

This chain joins TRBV29-1 and TRBJ2-3, with TRBD2 matching 10 bases. CDR1 is SQVTM, CDR2 ANQGSEA, per germline. There are 15 residues in the CDR3. With V trimmed by 7 bases and J by 2 bases, 9 bases remained unmatched. The CDR3 protein is CSAILAGGTTDTQYF. DNA for the CDR3: TGCAGCGCAATTTTAGCGGGGGGTACCACAGATACGCAGTATTTT.

V and J are TRBV18 and TRBJ1-1; 10 bases are a match to TRBD1. From germline, CDR1 is KGHSH and CDR2 LQKENI. The CDR3 has 16 residues. J lost 5 bases, V lost 3 bases, and 9 bases had no gene match. The CDR3 DNA sequence: TGTGCCAGCTCACCGGGGACAGGGGCGGGGGAGACTGAAGCTTTCTTT. Its translation is CASSPGTGAGETEAFF.

The V gene is TRBV7-9, the J gene TRBJ1-2; D remains ambiguous. This CDR3 spans 14 amino acids. Germline V gene lookup returns CDR1 SEHNR and CDR2 FQNEAQ (reference sequence). Between the trimmed V and J ends, which lost 1 base and 4 bases, there was a span of 10 bases. CDR3 in amino acids: CASSLVGQPYGYTF. The CDR3 DNA reads as TGTGCCAGCAGCTTAGTAGGCCAGCCCTATGGCTACACCTTC. The variable domain in full, with the rest retrieved from reference TRBV7-9 and TRBJ1-2, is DTGVSQNPRHKITKRGQNVTFRCDPISEHNRLYWYRQTLGQGPEFLTYFQNEAQLEKSRLLSDRFSAERPKGSFSTLEIQRTEQGDSAMYLCASSLVGQPYGYTFGSGTRLTVV.

The chain couples TRBV29-1 to TRBJ1-1; D not certain. The CDR3 has 11 residues. V lost 7 bases to trimming and J lost 0 bases, with 6 bases between them. Germline values: CDR1 SQVTM, CDR2 ANQGSEA. The CDR3 is CSGSMNTEAFF. In DNA form, the CDR3 reads TGCAGCGGTAGCATGAACACTGAAGCTTTCTTT. Variable domain in full (rest from reference TRBV29-1 and TRBJ1-1): SAVISQKPSRDICQRGTSLTIQCQVDSQVTMMFWYRQQPGQSLTLIATANQGSEATYESGFVIDKFPISRPNLTFSTLTVSNMSPEDSSIYLCSGSMNTEAFFGQGTRLTVV.

This chain uses TRBV7-9 with TRBJ1-1; perhaps TRBD1 as D (6 bases). The CDR3 is made up of 16 amino acids. Trimming stripped 5 bases from V and 4 bases from J, with 20 bases between. Germline CDR1 is SEHNR and CDR2 is FQNEAQ (reference sequence). CDR3 nucleotides: TGTGCCAGCAGCCCACCCCTCGGGGGGGCGAGCACTGAAGCTTTCTTT. Its protein is CASSPPLGGASTEAFF.

In this sample, this clone turned up a few times. The rearrangement joins TRBV29-1 to TRBJ2-1; no definite D call. The V and J ends lost 5 bases and 8 bases respectively, with 13 bases between them. This CDR3 has 12 residues. Germline-derived CDR1 and CDR2 are SQVTM and ANQGSEA. In DNA form, the CDR3 reads TGCAGCGTTACCTGGGCCGCGGATGAGCAGTTCTTC. This gives the protein CSVTWAADEQFF.